What follows describes a single T cell receptor beta chain. As yet, its antigen is unknown. This CDR3 has 14 residues. Germline V gene sequence: CDR1 LNHDA, CDR2 SQIVND (reference sequence). Trimming cost V 5 bases and J 4 bases, with 14 bases left between them. TCRdb's table, derived via immunoSEQ multiplex PCR, lists solely in-frame clones and lacks some. Of fewer than 95,000 clones in the sample, around 93% were seen once. The sample comes from a study of graft-versus-host responses after intestinal transplantation. Study conclusions and caveats: Detected in recipient marrow were GvH clones, some of which were first observed in ileum or blood.

The chain employs TRBV19 and TRBJ1-1, with D possibly TRBD1 on 5 matching bases. The material sequenced was unstimulated CD8+ T cells sorted from spleen or lymph node cells, taken before intestinal transplant. The sequence was obtained from a human donor who received an intestinal transplant. The CDR3 DNA reads as TGTGCCAGTAGTCCAGGGTGGGGAGGCACTGAAGCTTTCTTT. This gives the protein CASSPGWGGTEAFF.